This TCR beta chain was retrieved from a study of cytomegalovirus exposure and HLA in healthy donors. The PCR made use of 60 Vbeta and 13 Jbeta primers. Profiled with immunoSEQ multiplex PCR; TCRdb holds only in-frame clones, not every one. The data show about 80,000 clones, about 80% seen once. Trimming took off 2 bases at V and 1 base at J, with 4 bases between the two ends. The CDR3 runs 13 residues. Germline CDR1 reads MRHNA; CDR2 reads SNTAGT. This sequence was found in a man aged 30 to 45 in good health and CMV-seronegative. The chain combines TRBV6-4 with TRBJ2-3; unclear D gene. The sequenced material came from PBMCs. CDR3 bases: TGTGCCAGCAGTGACCATCGCACAGATACGCAGTATTTT. This encodes CASSDHRTDTQYF.